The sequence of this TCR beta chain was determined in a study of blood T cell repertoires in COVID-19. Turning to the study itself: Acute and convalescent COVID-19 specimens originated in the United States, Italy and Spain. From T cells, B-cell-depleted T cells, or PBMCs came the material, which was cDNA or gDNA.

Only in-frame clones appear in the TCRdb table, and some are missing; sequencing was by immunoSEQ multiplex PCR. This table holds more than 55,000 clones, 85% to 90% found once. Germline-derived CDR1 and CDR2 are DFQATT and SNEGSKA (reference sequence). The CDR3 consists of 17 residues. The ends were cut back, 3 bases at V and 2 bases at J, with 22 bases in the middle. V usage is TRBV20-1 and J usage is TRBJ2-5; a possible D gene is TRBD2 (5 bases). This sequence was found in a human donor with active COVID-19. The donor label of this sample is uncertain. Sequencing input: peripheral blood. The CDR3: CSASVSFRAVIQETQYF. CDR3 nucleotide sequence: TGCAGTGCTAGTGTATCTTTCCGAGCGGTAATTCAAGAGACCCAGTACTTC.